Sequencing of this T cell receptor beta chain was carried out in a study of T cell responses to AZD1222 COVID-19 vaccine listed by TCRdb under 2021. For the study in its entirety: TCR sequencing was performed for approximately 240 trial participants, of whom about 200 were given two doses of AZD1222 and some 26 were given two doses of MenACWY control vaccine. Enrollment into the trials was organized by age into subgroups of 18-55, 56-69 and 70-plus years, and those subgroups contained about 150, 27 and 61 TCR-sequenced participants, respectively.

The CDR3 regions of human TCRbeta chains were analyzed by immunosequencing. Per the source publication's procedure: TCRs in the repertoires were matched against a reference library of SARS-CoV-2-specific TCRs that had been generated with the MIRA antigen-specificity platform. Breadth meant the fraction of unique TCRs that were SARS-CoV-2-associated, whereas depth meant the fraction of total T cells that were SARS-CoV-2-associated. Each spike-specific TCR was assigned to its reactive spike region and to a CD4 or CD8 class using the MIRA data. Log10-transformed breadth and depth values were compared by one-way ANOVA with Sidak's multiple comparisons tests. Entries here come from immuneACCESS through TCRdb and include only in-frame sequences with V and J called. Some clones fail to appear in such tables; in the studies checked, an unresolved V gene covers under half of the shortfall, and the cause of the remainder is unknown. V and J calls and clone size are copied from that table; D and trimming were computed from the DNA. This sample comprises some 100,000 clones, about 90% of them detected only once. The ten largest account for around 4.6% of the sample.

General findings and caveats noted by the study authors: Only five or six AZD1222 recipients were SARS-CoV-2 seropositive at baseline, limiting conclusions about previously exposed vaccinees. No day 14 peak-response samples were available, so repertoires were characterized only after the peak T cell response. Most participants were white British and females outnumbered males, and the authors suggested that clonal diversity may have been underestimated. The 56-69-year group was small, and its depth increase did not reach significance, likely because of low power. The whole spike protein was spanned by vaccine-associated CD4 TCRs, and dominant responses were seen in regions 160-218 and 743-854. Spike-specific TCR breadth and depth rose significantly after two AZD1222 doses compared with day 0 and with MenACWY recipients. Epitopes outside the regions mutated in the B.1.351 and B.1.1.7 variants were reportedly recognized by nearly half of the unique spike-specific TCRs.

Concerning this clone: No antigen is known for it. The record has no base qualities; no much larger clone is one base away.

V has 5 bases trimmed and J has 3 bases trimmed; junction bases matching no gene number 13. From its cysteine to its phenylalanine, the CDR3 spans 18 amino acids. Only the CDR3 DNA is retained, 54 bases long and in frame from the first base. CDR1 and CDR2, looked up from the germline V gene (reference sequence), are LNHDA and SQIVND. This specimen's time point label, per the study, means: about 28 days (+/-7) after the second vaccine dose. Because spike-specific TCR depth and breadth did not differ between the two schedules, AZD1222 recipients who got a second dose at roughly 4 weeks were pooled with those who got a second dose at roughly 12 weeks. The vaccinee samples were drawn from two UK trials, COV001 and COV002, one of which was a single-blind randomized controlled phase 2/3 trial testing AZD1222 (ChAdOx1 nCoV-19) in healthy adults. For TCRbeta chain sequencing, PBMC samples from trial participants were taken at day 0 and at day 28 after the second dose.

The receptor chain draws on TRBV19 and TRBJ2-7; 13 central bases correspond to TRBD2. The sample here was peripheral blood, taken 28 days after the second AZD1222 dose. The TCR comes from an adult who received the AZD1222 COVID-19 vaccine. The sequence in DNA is TGTGCCAGTAGTTCAGGACTAGCGGGAGTTAAATTATACTACGAGCAGTACTTC. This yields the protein CASSSGLAGVKLYYEQYF.